This T cell receptor beta chain derives from a study of regulatory T cells in long-lasting Graves disease. As to time point: newly diagnosed GD, antithyroid drugs for less than 3 months. Following extraction of RNA from PBMCs, that RNA was used to make the TCR library. Study-wide results and caveats: There were preferences for TRBV28, TRBJ1-2 and TRBJ2-5 in persistent disease.

In its sample, this clonotype was seen a few times. Its antigen is not identified. The CDR3 contains 13 residues. Trimming took 8 bases from V and 1 from J, leaving 13 bases between them. Germline lookup yields CDR1 DFQATT and CDR2 SNEGSKA (reference sequence). Investigators prepared the TCR beta libraries by applying iRepertoire HTBI primers and Arm-PCR of CDR3 regions. TCRdb independently ran MiXCR on the multiplex PCR reads; one entry per CDR3 protein. The sample lists roughly 360,000 distinct CDR3 sequences, roughly 10% seen once, with under 20% in the top ten. This sample also belongs to another study, concerning T cells in Graves' hyperthyroidism and ophthalmopathy.

The chain combines TRBV20-1 with TRBJ2-3; D is undetermined. The TCR was taken from a woman aged 18-29 years with Graves disease. The specimen was peripheral blood mononuclear cells (PBMCs), collected at new diagnosis, from a patient treated with antithyroid drugs. The DNA for the CDR3 is TGCAGTTTTGTAACAAATCGCACAGATACGCAGTATTTT. As protein: CSFVTNRTDTQYF.